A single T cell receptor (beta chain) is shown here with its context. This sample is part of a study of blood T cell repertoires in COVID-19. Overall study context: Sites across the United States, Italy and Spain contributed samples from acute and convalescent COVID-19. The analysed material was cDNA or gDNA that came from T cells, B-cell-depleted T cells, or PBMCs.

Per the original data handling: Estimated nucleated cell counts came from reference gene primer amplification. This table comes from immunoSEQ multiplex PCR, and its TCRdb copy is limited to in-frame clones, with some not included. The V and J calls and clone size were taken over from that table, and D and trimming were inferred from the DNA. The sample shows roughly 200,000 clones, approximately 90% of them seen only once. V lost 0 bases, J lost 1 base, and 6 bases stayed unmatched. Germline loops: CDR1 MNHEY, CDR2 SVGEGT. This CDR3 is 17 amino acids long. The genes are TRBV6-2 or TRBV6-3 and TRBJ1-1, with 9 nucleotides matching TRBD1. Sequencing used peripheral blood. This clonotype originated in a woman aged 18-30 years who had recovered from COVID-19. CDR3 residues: CASSYSRTGAQNTEAFF. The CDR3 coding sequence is TGTGCCAGCAGTTACTCCAGGACAGGGGCCCAGAACACTGAAGCTTTCTTT.